Listed here is a single TCR beta chain. This specimen comes from a study of technical replicates of blood from a few donors. V was cut by 0 bases and J by 3 bases, with 11 bases left in between. This CDR3 is 15 amino acids long. Germline V gene sequence: CDR1 SEHNR, CDR2 FQNEAQ (reference sequence). Sequencing used immunoSEQ multiplex PCR; TCRdb keeps in-frame clones, though not all of them. The sample has about 61,000 clones, 80% to 90% seen once; the top ten hold around 4.9%. Source material: PBMCs. This clonotype originated in a human donor in good health. Some clones in this sample may be carry-over from other donors' samples. This rearrangement joins TRBV7-9 to TRBJ1-2; D uncertain. The CDR3 coding sequence is TGTGCCAGCAGCTTAGCGGAAGTGACACACTATGGCTACACCTTC. Protein sequence: CASSLAEVTHYGYTF.